Below, one T cell receptor (beta chain) is given with its context. The V gene lost 6 bases and the J gene lost 4 bases, with 22 bases spanning the gap. CDR1 and CDR2 from the germline V gene are MNHEY and SVGEGT. CDR3 length: 16 residues. The sample comes from a study of blood T cell repertoires in COVID-19. Background on the study: Symptom resolution, clearance, or two negative PCRs marked donors in Cohort 3 as recovered. Spain, Italy and the United States supplied samples that represented acute and convalescent COVID-19.

The authors' processing: Reference gene primer amplification gave nucleated cell count estimates. The protocol was immunoSEQ multiplex PCR, while the TCRdb copy is restricted to in-frame clones and leaves out a portion. V and J calls and clone size come straight from that table; D and trimming were deduced from the DNA. The sample yields fewer than 200,000 clones, about 88% seen once. Participants were aged roughly 18 to 89 years from approximately 23 US areas. Sequencing was carried out using PBMCs or T cells enriched from blood (not recorded which). This clonotype was sampled from a woman in her forties in a cohort exposed to, infected with or recovered from COVID-19 (not recorded which). The chain recombines TRBV6-2 or TRBV6-3 with TRBJ2-7; the D gene is possibly TRBD1 (6 bases). The CDR3, as DNA: TGTGCCAGCAGCACTAATCCGCTCAGGGGTAGTTACGAGCAGTACTTC. Translating it yields CASSTNPLRGSYEQYF.